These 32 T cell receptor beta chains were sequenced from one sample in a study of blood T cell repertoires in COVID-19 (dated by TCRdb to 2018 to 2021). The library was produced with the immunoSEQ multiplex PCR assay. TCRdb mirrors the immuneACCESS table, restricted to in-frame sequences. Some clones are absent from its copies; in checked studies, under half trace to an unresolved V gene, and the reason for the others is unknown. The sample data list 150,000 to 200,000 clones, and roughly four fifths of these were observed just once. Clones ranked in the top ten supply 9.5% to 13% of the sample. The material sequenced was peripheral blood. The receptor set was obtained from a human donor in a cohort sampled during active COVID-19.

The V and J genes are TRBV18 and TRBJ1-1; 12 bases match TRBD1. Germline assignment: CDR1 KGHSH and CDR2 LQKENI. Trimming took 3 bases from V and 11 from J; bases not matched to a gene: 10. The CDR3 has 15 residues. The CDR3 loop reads CASSPGTGGENGAFF. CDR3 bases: TGTGCCAGCTCACCCGGGACAGGGGGCGAGAATGGGGCTTTCTTT.

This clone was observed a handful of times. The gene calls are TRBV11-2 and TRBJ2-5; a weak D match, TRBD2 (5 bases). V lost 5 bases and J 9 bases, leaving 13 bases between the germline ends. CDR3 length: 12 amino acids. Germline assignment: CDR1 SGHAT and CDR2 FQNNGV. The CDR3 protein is CASSPFSEAQYF. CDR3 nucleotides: TGTGCCAGCAGCCCCTTCTCGGAGGCCCAGTACTTC.

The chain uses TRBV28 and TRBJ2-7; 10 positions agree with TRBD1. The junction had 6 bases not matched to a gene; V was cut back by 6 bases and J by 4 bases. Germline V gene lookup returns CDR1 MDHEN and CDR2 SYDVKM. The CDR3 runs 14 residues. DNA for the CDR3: TGTGCCAGCAGACAGATGGACAGGGGGTACGAGCAGTACTTC. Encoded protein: CASRQMDRGYEQYF.

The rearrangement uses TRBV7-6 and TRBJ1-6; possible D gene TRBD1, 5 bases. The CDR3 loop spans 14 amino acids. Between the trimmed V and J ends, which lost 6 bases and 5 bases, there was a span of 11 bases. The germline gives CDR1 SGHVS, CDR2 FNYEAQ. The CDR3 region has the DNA TGTGCCAGCAGGGTGGCGACAGATAATTCACCCCTCCACTTT. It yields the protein CASRVATDNSPLHF.

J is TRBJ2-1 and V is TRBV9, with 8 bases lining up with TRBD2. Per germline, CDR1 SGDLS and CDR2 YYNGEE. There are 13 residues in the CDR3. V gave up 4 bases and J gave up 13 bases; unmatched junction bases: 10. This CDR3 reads CASSLRTGTSQFF. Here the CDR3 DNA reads TGTGCCAGCAGCCTCAGAACCGGGACTAGTCAGTTCTTC.

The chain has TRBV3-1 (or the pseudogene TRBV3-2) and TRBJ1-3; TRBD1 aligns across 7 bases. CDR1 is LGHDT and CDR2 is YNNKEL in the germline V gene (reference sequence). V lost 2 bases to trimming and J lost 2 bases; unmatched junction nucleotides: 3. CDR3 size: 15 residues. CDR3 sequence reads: CASSQNTGAGNTIYF. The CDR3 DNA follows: TGTGCCAGCAGCCAAAATACAGGGGCTGGAAACACCATATATTTT.

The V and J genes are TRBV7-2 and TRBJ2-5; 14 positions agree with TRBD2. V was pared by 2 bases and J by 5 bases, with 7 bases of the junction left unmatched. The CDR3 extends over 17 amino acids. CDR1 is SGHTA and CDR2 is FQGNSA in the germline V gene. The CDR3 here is CASSLRLAGGRSETQYF. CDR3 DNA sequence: TGTGCCAGCAGCTTAAGACTAGCGGGGGGGCGAAGTGAGACCCAGTACTTC. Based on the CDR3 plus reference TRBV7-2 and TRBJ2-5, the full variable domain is GAGVSQSPSNKVTEKGKDVELRCDPISGHTALYWYRQSLGQGLEFLIYFQGNSAPDKSGLPSDRFSAERTGGSVSTLTIQRTQQEDSAVYLCASSLRLAGGRSETQYFGPGTRLLVL.

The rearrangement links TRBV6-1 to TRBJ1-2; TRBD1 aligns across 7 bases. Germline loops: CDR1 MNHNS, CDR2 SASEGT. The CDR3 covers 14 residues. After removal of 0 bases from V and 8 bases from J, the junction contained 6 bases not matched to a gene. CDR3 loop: CASSEAPDRHGYTF. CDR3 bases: TGTGCCAGCAGTGAAGCCCCGGACAGGCACGGCTACACCTTC.

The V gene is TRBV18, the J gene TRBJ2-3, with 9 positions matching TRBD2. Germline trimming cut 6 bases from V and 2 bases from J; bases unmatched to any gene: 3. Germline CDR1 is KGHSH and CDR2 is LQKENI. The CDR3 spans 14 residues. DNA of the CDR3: TGTGCCAGCTCGCCTAGCGGGGACACAGATACGCAGTATTTT. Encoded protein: CASSPSGDTDTQYF.

The CDR3, as DNA: TGTGCCAGCAGTTTAATTAAACAACTGAACACTGAAGCTTTCTTT. Translating gives CASSLIKQLNTEAFF. This sequence joins TRBV27 and TRBJ1-1; unclear D gene. This CDR3 is built from 15 residues. Germline V gene lookup returns CDR1 MNHEY and CDR2 SMNVEV (reference sequence). Deletions cut 2 bases from V and 0 bases from J, with 10 bases between.

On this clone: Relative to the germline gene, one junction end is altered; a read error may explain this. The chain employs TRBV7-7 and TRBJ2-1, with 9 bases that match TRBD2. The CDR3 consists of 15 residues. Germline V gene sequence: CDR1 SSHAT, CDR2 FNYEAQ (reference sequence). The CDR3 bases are TGTGCTAGCAGCTTAGGCGGGAGGGGAGGCAATGAGCAGTTCTTC. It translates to CASSLGGRGGNEQFF.

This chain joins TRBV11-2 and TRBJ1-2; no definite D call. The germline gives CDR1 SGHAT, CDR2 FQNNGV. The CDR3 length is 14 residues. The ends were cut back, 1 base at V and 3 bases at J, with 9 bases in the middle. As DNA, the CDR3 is TGTGCCAGCAGCTTAGTAGACGGAGACTATGGCTACACCTTC. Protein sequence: CASSLVDGDYGYTF.

CDR3 nucleotide sequence: TGTGCCAGCAGTTTATGGTACAGGGAGGGGGAAAAACTGTTTTTT. It specifies CASSLWYREGEKLFF. The gene calls are TRBV27 and TRBJ1-4; a weak D match, TRBD1 (6 bases). V lost 1 base, J lost 8 bases, and 14 bases lay in between. Germline CDR1 is MNHEY and CDR2 is SMNVEV (reference sequence). The CDR3 sequence is 15 residues long.

The CDR3 region is CASSPGTSVPYEQYF. The CDR3 nucleotides read TGTGCCAGCTCACCAGGGACTAGCGTTCCCTACGAGCAGTACTTC. V is TRBV18 and J is TRBJ2-7, with 10 bases lining up with TRBD2. CDR1 KGHSH and CDR2 LQKENI come from the germline V gene. With V trimmed by 2 bases and J by 2 bases, 3 bases remained unmatched. CDR3 length: 15 amino acids.

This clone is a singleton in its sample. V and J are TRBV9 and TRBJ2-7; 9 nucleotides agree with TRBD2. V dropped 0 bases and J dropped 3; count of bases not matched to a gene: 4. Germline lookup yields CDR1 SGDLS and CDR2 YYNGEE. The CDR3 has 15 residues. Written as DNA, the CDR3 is TGTGCCAGCAGCGTAGCTCCGACTAGCGGCTACGAGCAGTACTTC. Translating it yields CASSVAPTSGYEQYF. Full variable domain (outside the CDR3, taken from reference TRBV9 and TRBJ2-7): DSGVTQTPKHLITATGQRVTLRCSPRSGDLSVYWYQQSLDQGLQFLIQYYNGEERAKGNILERFSAQQFPDLHSELNLSSLELGDSALYFCASSVAPTSGYEQYFGPGTRLTVT.

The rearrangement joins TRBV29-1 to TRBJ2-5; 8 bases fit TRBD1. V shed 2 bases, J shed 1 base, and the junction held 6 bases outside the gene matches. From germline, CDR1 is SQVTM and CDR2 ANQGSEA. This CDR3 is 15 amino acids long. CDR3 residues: CSVESWTGPQETQYF. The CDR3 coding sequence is TGCAGCGTTGAATCATGGACAGGGCCCCAAGAGACCCAGTACTTC.

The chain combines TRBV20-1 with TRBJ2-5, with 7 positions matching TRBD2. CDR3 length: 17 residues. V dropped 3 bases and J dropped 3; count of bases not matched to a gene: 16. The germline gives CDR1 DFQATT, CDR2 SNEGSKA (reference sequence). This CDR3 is CSASPGTGAGKEETQYF. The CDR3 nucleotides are TGCAGTGCTAGTCCCGGGACGGGAGCGGGAAAGGAAGAGACCCAGTACTTC.

For the CDR3, the DNA is TGTGCCAGCAGCCAGCCTTCGGGGCGGGAGGGCACAGATACGCAGTATTTT. Its protein is CASSQPSGREGTDTQYF. The gene calls are TRBV7-6 and TRBJ2-3; 8 bases match TRBD2. Per the germline V gene, CDR1 is SGHVS and CDR2 is FNYEAQ. This CDR3 spans 17 amino acids. Unmatched junction bases numbered 11, after V lost 5 bases and J lost 1 base.

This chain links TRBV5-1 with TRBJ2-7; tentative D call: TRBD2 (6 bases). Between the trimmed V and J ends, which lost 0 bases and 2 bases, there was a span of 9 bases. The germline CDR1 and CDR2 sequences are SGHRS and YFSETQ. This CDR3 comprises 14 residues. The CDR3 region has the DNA TGCGCCAGCAGCTTGGCTAGCGTAACCTACGAGCAGTACTTC. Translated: CASSLASVTYEQYF.

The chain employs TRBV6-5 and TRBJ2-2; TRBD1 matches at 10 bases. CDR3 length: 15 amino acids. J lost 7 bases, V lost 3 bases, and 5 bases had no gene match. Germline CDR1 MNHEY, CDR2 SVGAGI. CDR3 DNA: TGTGCCAGCAGTTATGACAGGGGGCGAATCGGGGAGCTGTTTTTT. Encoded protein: CASSYDRGRIGELFF.

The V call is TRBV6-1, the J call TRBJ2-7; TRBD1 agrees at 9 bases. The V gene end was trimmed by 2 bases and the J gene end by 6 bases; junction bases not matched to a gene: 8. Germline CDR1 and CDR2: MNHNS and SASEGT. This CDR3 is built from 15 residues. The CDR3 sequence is CASSEIGTGLGEQYF. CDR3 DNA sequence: TGTGCCAGCAGTGAAATAGGGACAGGGTTGGGCGAGCAGTACTTC.

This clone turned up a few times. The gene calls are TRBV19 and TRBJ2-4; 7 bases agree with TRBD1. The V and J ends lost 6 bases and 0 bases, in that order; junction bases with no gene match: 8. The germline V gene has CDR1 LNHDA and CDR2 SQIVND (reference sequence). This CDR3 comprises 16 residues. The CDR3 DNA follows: TGTGCCAGTAGCCGGGACAGTACGATAGCCAAAAACATTCAGTACTTC. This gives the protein CASSRDSTIAKNIQYF. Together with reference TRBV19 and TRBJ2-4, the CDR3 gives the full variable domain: DGGITQSPKYLFRKEGQNVTLSCEQNLNHDAMYWYRQDPGQGLRLIYYSQIVNDFQKGDIAEGYSVSREKKESFPLTVTSAQKNPTAFYLCASSRDSTIAKNIQYFGAGTRLSVL.

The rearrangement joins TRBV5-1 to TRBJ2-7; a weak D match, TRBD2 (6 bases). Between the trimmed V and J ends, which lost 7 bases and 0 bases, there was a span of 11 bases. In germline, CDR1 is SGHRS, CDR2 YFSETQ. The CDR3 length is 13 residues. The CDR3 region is CASGGVSSYEQYF. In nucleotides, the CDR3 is TGCGCCAGCGGCGGGGTGAGCTCCTACGAGCAGTACTTC.

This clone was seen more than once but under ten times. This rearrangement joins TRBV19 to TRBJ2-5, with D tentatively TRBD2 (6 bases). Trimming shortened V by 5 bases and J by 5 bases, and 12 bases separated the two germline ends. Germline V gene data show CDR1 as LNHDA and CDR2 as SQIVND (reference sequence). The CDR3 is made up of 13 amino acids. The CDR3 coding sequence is TGTGCCAGTAGTGGTGGAGGGAGGGAGACCCAGTACTTC. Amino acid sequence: CASSGGGRETQYF.

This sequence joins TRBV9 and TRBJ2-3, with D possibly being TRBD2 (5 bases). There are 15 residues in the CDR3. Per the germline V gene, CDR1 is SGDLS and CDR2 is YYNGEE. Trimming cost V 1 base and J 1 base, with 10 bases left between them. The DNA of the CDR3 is TGTGCCAGCAGCGTATACGAGGGTCGCACAGATACGCAGTATTTT. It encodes CASSVYEGRTDTQYF.

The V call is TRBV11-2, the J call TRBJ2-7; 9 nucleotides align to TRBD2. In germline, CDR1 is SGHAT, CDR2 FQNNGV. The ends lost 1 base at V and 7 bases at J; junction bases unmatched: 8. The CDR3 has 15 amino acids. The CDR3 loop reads CASSLGAGGPREQYF. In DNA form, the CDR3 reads TGTGCCAGCAGCTTAGGGGCGGGGGGGCCGAGGGAGCAGTACTTC.

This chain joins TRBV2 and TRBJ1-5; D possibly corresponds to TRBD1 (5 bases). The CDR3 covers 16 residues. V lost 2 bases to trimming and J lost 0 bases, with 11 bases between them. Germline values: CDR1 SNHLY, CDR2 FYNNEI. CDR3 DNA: TGTGCCAGCAGTGAACAGGGAAAGAATAGCAATCAGCCCCAGCATTTT. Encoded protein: CASSEQGKNSNQPQHF.

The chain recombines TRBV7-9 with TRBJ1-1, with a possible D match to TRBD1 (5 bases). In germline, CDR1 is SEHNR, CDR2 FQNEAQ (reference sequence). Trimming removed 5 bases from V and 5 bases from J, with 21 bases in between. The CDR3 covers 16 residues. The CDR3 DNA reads TGTGCCAGCAGCCTCGGAAGGGGTCTGGTGGGAACTGAAGCTTTCTTT. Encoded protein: CASSLGRGLVGTEAFF.

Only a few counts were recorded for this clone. CDR3 sequence: CASSPYTNTGELFF. CDR3 nucleotides: TGTGCCAGCAGCCCCTATACGAACACCGGGGAGCTGTTTTTT. This chain uses TRBV7-2 with TRBJ2-2; the D is unclear. This CDR3 contains 14 residues. With 5 bases removed from V and 0 bases from J, the gap between germline ends came to 7 bases. Per the germline V gene, CDR1 is SGHTA and CDR2 is FQGNSA.

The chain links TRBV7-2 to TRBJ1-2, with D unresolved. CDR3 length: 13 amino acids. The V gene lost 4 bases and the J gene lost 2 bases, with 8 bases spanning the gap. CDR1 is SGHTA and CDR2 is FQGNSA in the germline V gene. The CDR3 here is CASSSTANYGYTF. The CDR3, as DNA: TGTGCCAGCAGCTCAACAGCCAACTATGGCTACACCTTC.

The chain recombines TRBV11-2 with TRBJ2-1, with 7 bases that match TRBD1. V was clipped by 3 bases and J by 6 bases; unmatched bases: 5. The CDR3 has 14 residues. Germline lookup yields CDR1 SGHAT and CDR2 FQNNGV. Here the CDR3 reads CASSFGDSSNEQFF. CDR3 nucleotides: TGTGCCAGCAGCTTCGGGGACAGCTCCAATGAGCAGTTCTTC.

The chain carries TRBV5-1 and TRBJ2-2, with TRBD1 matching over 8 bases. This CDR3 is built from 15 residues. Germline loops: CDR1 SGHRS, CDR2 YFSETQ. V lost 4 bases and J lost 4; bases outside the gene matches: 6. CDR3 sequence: CASSIRQGSTGELFF. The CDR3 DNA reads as TGCGCCAGCAGCATTAGACAGGGGTCCACCGGGGAGCTGTTTTTT.